This T cell receptor beta chain emerged from a study of shared clonotypes between healthy human individuals. At the level of the study: Donor composition was a couple of women and three men, aged 18 to 49.

The study drew all its donors from Caucasian adults living in Nashville, Tennessee. Authors' methods: Filtering of immunoSEQ junctional sequences could not match full-length read filtering. Here immunoSEQ multiplex PCR was the method, and the copy in TCRdb shows in-frame clones only, minus some. V and J calls and clone size come straight from that table; D and trimming were deduced from the DNA. In the table there are roughly 700,000 clones, around 72% of which are singletons. Trimming removed 6 bases from V and 4 bases from J, with 10 bases in between. The CDR3 is made up of 13 amino acids. The germline V gene has CDR1 SEHNR and CDR2 FQNEAQ (reference sequence).

Sequenced input: memory CD4+ T cells sorted from blood. Subset reported: CD45RA-negative fraction. The chain couples TRBV7-9 to TRBJ2-1; D is ambiguous. The TCR comes from a woman in her 30s in good health. For the CDR3, the DNA is TGTGCCAGCAGGGGCGGAGAGTACAATGAGCAGTTCTTC. It yields the protein CASRGGEYNEQFF.